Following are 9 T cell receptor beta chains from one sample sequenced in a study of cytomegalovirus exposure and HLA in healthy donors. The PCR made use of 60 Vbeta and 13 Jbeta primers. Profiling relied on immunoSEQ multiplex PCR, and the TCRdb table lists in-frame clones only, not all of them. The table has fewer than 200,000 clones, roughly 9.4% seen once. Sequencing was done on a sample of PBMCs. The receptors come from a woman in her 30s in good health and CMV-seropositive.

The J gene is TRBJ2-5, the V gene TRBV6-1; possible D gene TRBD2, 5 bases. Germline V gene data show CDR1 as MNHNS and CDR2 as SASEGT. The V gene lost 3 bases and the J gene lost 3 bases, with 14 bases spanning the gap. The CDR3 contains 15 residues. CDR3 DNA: TGTGCCAGCAGTGACCTCCGGGCCGGGGAAGAGACCCAGTACTTC. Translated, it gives CASSDLRAGEETQYF.

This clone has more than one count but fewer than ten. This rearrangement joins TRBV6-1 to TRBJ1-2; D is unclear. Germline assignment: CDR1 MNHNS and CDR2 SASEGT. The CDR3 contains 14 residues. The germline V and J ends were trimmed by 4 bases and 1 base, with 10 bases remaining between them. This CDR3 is CASSASVDNYGYTF. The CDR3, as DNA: TGTGCCAGCAGTGCCAGCGTCGATAACTATGGCTACACCTTC.

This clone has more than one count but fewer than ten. The CDR3 sequence is CAWSVLSGSTNEQFF. CDR3 nucleotide sequence: TGTGCCTGGAGTGTATTGAGCGGGAGCACCAATGAGCAGTTCTTC. The V gene is TRBV30, the J gene TRBJ2-1; 8 positions match TRBD2. CDR1 and CDR2 from the germline V gene are GTSNPN and SVGIG (reference sequence). With V trimmed by 0 bases and J by 6 bases, 7 bases remained unmatched. The CDR3 has 15 amino acids.

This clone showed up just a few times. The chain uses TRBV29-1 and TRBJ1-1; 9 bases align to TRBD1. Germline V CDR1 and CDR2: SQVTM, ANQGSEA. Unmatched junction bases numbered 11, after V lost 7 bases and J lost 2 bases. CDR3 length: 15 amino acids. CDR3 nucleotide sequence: TGCAGCGGGCTAGATCATACAGGGGGCAACACTGAAGCTTTCTTT. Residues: CSGLDHTGGNTEAFF.

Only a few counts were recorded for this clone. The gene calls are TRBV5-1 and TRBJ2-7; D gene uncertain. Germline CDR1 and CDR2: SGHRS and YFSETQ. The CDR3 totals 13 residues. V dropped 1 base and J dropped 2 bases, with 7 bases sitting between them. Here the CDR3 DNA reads TGCGCCAGCAGCTTGACTCTGGCCTACGAGCAGTACTTC. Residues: CASSLTLAYEQYF.

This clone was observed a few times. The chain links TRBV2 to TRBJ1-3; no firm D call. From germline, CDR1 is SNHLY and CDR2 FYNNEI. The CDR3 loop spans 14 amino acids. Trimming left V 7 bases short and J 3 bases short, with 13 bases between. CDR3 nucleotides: TGTGCCAGCAACATAAGAGGGAGTGGAAACACCATATATTTT. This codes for CASNIRGSGNTIYF.

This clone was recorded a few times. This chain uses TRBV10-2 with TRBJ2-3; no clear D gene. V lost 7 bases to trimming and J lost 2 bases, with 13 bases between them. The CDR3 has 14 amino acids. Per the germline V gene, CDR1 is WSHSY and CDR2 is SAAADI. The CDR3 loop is CASMPITPTDTQYF. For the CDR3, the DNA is TGCGCCAGCATGCCCATCACACCCACAGATACGCAGTATTTT.

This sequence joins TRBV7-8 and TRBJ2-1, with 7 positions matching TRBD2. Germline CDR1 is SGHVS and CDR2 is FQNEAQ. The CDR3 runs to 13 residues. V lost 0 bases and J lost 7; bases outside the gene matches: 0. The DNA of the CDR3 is TGTGCCAGCAGCTTAGCGGGGGGGAATGAGCAGTTCTTC. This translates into CASSLAGGNEQFF.

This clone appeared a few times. The CDR3 spells CASSPRLAGGLEQYF. The DNA for the CDR3 is TGTGCCAGCAGCCCGAGACTAGCGGGAGGGCTCGAGCAGTACTTC. J is TRBJ2-7 and V is TRBV14; 14 positions match TRBD2. The CDR3 covers 15 residues. Germline CDR1 reads SGHDN; CDR2 reads FVKESK. The ends lost 4 bases at V and 6 bases at J; junction bases unmatched: 5.